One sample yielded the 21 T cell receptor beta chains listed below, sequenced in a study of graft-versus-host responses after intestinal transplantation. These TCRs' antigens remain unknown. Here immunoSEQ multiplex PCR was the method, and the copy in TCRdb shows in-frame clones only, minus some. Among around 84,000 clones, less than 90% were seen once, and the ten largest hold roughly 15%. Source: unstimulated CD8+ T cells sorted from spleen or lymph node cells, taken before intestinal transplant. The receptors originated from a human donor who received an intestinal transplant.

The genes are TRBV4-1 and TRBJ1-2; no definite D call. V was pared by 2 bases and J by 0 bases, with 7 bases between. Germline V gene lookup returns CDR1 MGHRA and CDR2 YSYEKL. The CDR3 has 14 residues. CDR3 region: CASSQNPPNYGYTF. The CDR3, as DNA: TGCGCCAGCAGCCAAAACCCTCCTAACTATGGCTACACCTTC.

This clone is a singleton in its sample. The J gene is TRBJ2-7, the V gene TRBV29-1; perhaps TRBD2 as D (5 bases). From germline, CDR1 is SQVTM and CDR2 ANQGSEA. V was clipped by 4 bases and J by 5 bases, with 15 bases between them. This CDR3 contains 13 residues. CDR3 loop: CSVGPNGVNEQYF. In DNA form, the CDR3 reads TGCAGCGTTGGGCCCAACGGGGTCAACGAGCAGTACTTC.

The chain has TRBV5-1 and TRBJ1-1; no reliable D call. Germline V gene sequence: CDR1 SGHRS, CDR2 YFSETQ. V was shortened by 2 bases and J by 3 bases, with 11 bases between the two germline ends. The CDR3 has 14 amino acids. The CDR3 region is CASSFGGQYTEAFF. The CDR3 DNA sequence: TGCGCCAGCAGCTTTGGAGGGCAGTACACTGAAGCTTTCTTT.

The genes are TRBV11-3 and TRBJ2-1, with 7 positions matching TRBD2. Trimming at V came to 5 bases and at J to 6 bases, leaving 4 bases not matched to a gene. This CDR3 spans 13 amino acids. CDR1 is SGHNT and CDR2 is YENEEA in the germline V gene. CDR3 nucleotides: TGTGCCAGCAGCCAAGGGACTACCAATGAGCAGTTCTTC. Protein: CASSQGTTNEQFF.

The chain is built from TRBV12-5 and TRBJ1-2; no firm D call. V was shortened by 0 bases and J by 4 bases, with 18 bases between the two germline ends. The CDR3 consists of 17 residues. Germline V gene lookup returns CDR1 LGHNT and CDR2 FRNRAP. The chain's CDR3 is CASGLVLDRPPGYGYTF. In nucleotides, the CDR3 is TGTGCTAGTGGTTTGGTCCTCGACCGACCGCCGGGCTATGGCTACACCTTC.

CDR3 in amino acids: CASSPQGISYEQYF. CDR3 nucleotides: TGTGCCAGCAGCCCACAGGGTATCTCCTACGAGCAGTACTTC. The rearrangement links TRBV14 to TRBJ2-7; D might be TRBD1 (6 bases). Germline CDR1 and CDR2: SGHDN and FVKESK. Deletions cut 4 bases from V and 0 bases from J, with 10 bases between. The CDR3 sequence is 14 residues long.

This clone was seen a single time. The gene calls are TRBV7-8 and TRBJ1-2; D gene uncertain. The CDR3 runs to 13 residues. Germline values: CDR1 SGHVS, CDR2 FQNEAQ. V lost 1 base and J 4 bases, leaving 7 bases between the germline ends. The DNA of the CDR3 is TGTGCCAGCAGCTTAGTTCTTGGCTATGGCTACACCTTC. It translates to CASSLVLGYGYTF.

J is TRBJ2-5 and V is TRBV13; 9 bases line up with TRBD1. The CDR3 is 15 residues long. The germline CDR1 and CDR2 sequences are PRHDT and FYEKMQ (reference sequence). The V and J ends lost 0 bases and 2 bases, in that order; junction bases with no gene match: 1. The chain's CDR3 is CASSLGQGAQETQYF. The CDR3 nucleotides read TGTGCCAGCAGCTTAGGACAGGGGGCTCAAGAGACCCAGTACTTC.

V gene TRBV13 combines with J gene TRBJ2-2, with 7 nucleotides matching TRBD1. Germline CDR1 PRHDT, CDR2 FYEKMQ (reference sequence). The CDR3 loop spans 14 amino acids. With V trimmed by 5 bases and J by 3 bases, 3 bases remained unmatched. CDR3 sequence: CASSPGTDTGELFF. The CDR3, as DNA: TGTGCCAGCAGCCCTGGGACAGACACCGGGGAGCTGTTTTTT.

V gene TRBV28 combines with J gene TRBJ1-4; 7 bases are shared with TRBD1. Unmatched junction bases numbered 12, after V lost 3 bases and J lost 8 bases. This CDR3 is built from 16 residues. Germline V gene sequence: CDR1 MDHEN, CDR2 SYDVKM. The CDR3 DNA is TGTGCCAGCAGTTTCGTAGGGACAGCTTATATCGAAAAACTGTTTTTT. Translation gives CASSFVGTAYIEKLFF. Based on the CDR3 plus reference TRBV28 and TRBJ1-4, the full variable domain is DVKVTQSSRYLVKRTGEKVFLECVQDMDHENMFWYRQDPGLGLRLIYFSYDVKMKEKGDIPEGYSVSREKKERFSLILESASTNQTSMYLCASSFVGTAYIEKLFFGSGTQLSVL.

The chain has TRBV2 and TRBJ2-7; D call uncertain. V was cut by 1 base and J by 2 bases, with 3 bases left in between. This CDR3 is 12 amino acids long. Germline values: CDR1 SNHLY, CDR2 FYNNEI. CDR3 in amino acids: CASSEGTYEQYF. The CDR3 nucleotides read TGTGCCAGCAGTGAAGGCACCTACGAGCAGTACTTC.

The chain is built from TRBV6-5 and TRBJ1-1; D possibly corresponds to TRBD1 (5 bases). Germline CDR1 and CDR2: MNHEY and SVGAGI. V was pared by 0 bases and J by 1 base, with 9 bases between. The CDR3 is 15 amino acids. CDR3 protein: CASSYSIGGNTEAFF. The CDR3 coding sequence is TGTGCCAGCAGTTACTCGATTGGGGGGAACACTGAAGCTTTCTTT.

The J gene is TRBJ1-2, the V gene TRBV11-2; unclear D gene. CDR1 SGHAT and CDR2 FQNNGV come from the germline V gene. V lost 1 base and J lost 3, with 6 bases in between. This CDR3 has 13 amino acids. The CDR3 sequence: CASSLASDYGYTF. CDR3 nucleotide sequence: TGTGCCAGCAGCTTAGCATCGGACTATGGCTACACCTTC. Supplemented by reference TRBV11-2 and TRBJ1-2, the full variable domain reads EAGVAQSPRYKIIEKRQSVAFWCNPISGHATLYWYQQILGQGPKLLIQFQNNGVVDDSQLPKDRFSAERLKGVDSTLKIQPAKLEDSAVYLCASSLASDYGYTFGSGTRLTVV.

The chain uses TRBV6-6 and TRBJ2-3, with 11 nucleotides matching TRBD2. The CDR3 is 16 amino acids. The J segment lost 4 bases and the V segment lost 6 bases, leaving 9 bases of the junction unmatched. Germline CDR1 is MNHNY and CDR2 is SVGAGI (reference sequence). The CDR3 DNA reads TGTGCCAGCAGACAGCTTAGCGGGAGGGCCCCAGATACGCAGTATTTT. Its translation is CASRQLSGRAPDTQYF.

In nucleotides, the CDR3 is TGTGCCAGCAGTTACCCGGGGGACGATAGGTACGAGCAGTACTTC. Its protein product is CASSYPGDDRYEQYF. This chain links TRBV6-6 with TRBJ2-7, with D perhaps TRBD2 (6 bases). V lost 2 bases to trimming and J lost 4 bases, with 15 bases between them. Germline V gene data show CDR1 as MNHNY and CDR2 as SVGAGI (reference sequence). The CDR3 has 15 amino acids.

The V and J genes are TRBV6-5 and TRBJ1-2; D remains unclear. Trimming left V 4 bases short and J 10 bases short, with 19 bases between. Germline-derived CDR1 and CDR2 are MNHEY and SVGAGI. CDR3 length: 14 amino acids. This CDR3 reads CASSSESGRADYTF. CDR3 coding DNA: TGTGCCAGCAGTTCCGAGTCTGGAAGGGCGGACTACACCTTC.

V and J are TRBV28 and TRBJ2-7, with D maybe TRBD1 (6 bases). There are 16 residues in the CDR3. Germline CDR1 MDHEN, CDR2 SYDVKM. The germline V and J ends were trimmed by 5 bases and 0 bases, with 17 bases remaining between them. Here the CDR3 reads CASSQAATGLSYEQYF. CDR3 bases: TGTGCCAGCAGTCAAGCTGCTACAGGGCTCTCCTACGAGCAGTACTTC.

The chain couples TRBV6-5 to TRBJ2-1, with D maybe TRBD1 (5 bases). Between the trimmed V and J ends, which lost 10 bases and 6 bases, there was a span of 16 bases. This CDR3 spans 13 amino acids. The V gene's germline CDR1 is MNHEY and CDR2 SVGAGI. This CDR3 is CATGIEDSNEQFF. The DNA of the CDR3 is TGTGCCACAGGGATCGAAGATAGCAATGAGCAGTTCTTC.

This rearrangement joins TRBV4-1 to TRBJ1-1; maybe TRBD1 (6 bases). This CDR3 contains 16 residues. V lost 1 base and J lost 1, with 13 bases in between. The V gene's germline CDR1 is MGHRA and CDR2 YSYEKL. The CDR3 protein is CASSQGWGQANTEAFF. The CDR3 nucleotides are TGCGCCAGCAGCCAAGGGTGGGGACAAGCGAACACTGAAGCTTTCTTT.

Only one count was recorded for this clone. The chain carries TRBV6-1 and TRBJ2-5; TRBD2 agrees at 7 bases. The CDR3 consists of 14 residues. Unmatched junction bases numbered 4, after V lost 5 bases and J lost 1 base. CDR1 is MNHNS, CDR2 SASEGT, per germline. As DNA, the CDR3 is TGTGCCAGCAGTCACGGGGAGGGCCAAGAGACCCAGTACTTC. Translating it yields CASSHGEGQETQYF.

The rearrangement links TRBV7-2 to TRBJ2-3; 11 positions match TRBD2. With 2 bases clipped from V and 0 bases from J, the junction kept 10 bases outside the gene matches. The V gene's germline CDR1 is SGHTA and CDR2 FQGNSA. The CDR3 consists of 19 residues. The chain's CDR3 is CASSLFPPSSGGSTDTQYF. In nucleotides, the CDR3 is TGTGCCAGCAGCTTATTCCCCCCCTCTAGCGGGGGGAGCACAGATACGCAGTATTTT.